The following is a T cell receptor beta chain sequence with its context. This sample stems from a study of blood T cell repertoires in COVID-19. Across the whole study: Samples representing acute and convalescent COVID-19 were sourced from the United States, Italy and Spain. PBMCs, B-cell-depleted T cells, or T cells provided the cDNA or gDNA that made up the material.

Using immunoSEQ multiplex PCR, the repertoire was profiled, and TCRdb retains in-frame clones only, with some absent. Of over 250,000 clones listed, roughly four fifths are singletons. Germline V gene data show CDR1 as SGHVS and CDR2 as FQNEAQ. The CDR3 has 16 residues. Trimming cost V 4 bases and J 6 bases; bases outside gene matches: 10. This chain links TRBV7-8 with TRBJ1-5; 9 positions match TRBD1. This clonotype originated in a woman aged 50 to 65 who had recovered from COVID-19. Sequenced: peripheral blood. CDR3 sequence: CASSSQGQGAGQPQHF. The CDR3 DNA is TGTGCCAGCAGCTCACAGGGACAGGGCGCTGGTCAGCCCCAGCATTTT. Full variable domain (outside the CDR3, taken from reference TRBV7-8 and TRBJ1-5): GAGVSQSPRYKVAKRGQDVALRCDPISGHVSLFWYQQALGQGPEFLTYFQNEAQLDKSGLPSDRFFAERPEGSVSTLKIQRTQQEDSAVYLCASSSQGQGAGQPQHFGDGTRLSIL.